The entry below gives a single T cell receptor beta chain sequence along with its context. Recruited during active infection, patients (from Seattle) were subsequently followed longitudinally. The data are from a study of blood T cell repertoires in COVID-19. On the study more broadly: Acute-phase and convalescent COVID-19 samples originated in the United States, Italy and Spain. T cells, B-cell-depleted T cells, or PBMCs supplied cDNA or gDNA.

Original data processing: Amplification of reference gene primers provided the estimated nucleated cell counts. TCRdb keeps only in-frame clones here, not all; method: immunoSEQ multiplex PCR. That table is the source of V, J and clone size, and D and trimming were worked out from the DNA. The sample lists approximately 270,000 clones; more than 70% were seen once. Germline V gene data show CDR1 as MDHEN and CDR2 as SYDVKM. Trimming shortened V by 5 bases and J by 6 bases, and 14 bases separated the two germline ends. The CDR3 length is 14 residues. The TCR originated in a woman aged 25 to 45 with COVID-19, enrolled during active disease. The chain couples TRBV28 to TRBJ1-5; maybe TRBD1 (5 bases). The sequenced material came from peripheral blood. This chain's CDR3 is CASSLGQGRQPQHF. DNA of the CDR3: TGTGCCAGCAGTCTTGGGCAGGGCCGTCAGCCCCAGCATTTT. Looking up the rest from reference TRBV28 and TRBJ1-5 gives the full variable domain: DVKVTQSSRYLVKRTGEKVFLECVQDMDHENMFWYRQDPGLGLRLIYFSYDVKMKEKGDIPEGYSVSREKKERFSLILESASTNQTSMYLCASSLGQGRQPQHFGDGTRLSIL.